A selection of T cell receptor beta chains follows, all from one sample in a study of control samples from healthy donors and cancer patients. This table comes from immunoSEQ multiplex PCR, and its TCRdb copy is limited to in-frame clones, with some not included. The data hold more than 70,000 clones, with about 94% observed a single time. Specimen: blood. These receptors all come from a woman aged 25 to 39 in good health. Both conserved end residues are part of each CDR3. The order of the fields is clone size, V gene, J gene, D gene, CDR3 length, CDR3 DNA, CDR3 protein. D genes are given only for firm matches. Expanded clones are given a class, and other clones once, few, many or no size at all.

NA	TRBV10-2	TRBJ1-1	TRBD1	15	TGCGCCAGCAGTGGATACAGGGGGCGCGCCACTGAAGCTTTCTTT	CASSGYRGRATEAFF
NA	TRBV7-8	TRBJ2-2	NA	14	TGTGCCAGCGGGGGGACGCAGAACACCGGGGAGCTGTTTTTT	CASGGTQNTGELFF
once	TRBV28	TRBJ2-7	TRBD1	15	TGTGCCAGCAGGGGCCTCGGACAGGGGGCGTACGAGCAGTACTTC	CASRGLGQGAYEQYF
NA	TRBV5-6	TRBJ1-3	NA	15	TGTGCCAGCAGCTTGGTGGGGGCGCGGGGAAACACCATATATTTT	CASSLVGARGNTIYF
NA	TRBV7-9	TRBJ1-1	NA	15	TGTGCCAGCAGTTCCCGGGAAATAGGAGTCCCTGAAGCTTTCTTT	CASSSREIGVPEAFF
NA	TRBV5-1	TRBJ2-6	NA	15	TGCGCCAGCAGCTTGGACAGGGCTGGGGCCAACGTCCTGACTTTC	CASSLDRAGANVLTF
once	TRBV7-9	TRBJ1-1	NA	15	TGTGCCAGCAGCTTAGAACGGAGAATGAACACTGAAGCTTTCTTT	CASSLERRMNTEAFF
NA	TRBV28	TRBJ2-2	NA	12	TGTGCCAGCAGGGTCGACAGCGGGGAGCTGTTTTTT	CASRVDSGELFF
NA	TRBV25-1	TRBJ2-4	NA	15	TGTGCCAGCAGTCCATCCCCCGCAGGGAGCGGCATTCAGTACTTC	CASSPSPAGSGIQYF
NA	TRBV14	TRBJ1-6	NA	13	TGTGCCAGCAGCCGAGAACGGGAGCAACCCCTCCACTTT	CASSREREQPLHF
NA	TRBV27	TRBJ2-3	TRBD1	14	TGTGCCAGCAGCCAGACAGGGGCGACAGATACGCAGTATTTT	CASSQTGATDTQYF